The rows below give T cell receptor beta chains drawn from one sample of a study of T cell clones after liver transplantation. Here immunoSEQ multiplex PCR was the method, and the copy in TCRdb shows in-frame clones only, minus some. The sample holds more than 95,000 clones; about 81% are singletons and the top ten take about 1%. Sequencing was performed on CD4+ T cells from blood, taken before liver transplant. The receptor source for this set is a human donor who received a liver transplant. Both conserved end residues are part of each CDR3. The D gene is left open where the match is weak. Clone size is not always given. Where it is, it says once, few, many or a class for expanded clones.

J: TRBJ1-1
D: TRBD1
size: .
V: TRBV18
DNA: TGTGCCAGCTCACCTGGACAGGGAATGGACACTGAAGCTTTCTTT
CDR3: CASSPGQGMDTEAFF

J: TRBJ1-1
D: .
size: few
V: TRBV12-5
DNA: TGTGCTAGTGGTTTGAGGGGGAACACTGAAGCTTTCTTT
CDR3: CASGLRGNTEAFF

J: TRBJ1-6
D: .
size: .
V: TRBV11-1
DNA: TGTGCCAGCAGCTCAGGGAGCTCCTATAATTCACCCCTCCACTTT
CDR3: CASSSGSSYNSPLHF

J: TRBJ2-5
D: .
size: .
V: TRBV4-1
DNA: TGCGCCAGCAGCCAAAGTTGGCAGACAACCCAAGAGACCCAGTACTTC
CDR3: CASSQSWQTTQETQYF

J: TRBJ2-7
D: .
size: .
V: TRBV6-6
DNA: TGTGCCAGCAGTTATAGCGGGACAGGGAGAGAGCAGTACTTC
CDR3: CASSYSGTGREQYF

J: TRBJ1-4
D: .
size: .
V: TRBV28
DNA: TGTGCCAGCAGTTTATCCACCCCGGGGACTAATGAAAAACTGTTTTTT
CDR3: CASSLSTPGTNEKLFF

J: TRBJ1-2
D: TRBD1
size: .
V: TRBV5-6
DNA: TGTGCCAGCAGCTTGACAGGGGGCGCAGACTATGGCTACACCTTC
CDR3: CASSLTGGADYGYTF

J: TRBJ2-1
D: .
size: .
V: TRBV7-2
DNA: TGTGCCAGCAGCTTAGCGCTCGGACAGTTCAGGGATGAGCAGTTCTTC
CDR3: CASSLALGQFRDEQFF

J: TRBJ1-1
D: .
size: few
V: TRBV29-1
DNA: TGCAGCGTTGAGTTCCATGGAACTGAAGCTTTCTTT
CDR3: CSVEFHGTEAFF

J: TRBJ2-7
D: TRBD1
size: .
V: TRBV7-2
DNA: TGTGCCAGCAGCTTCCGGGACAGGGGGCTCAGCGAGCAGTACTTC
CDR3: CASSFRDRGLSEQYF

J: TRBJ1-5
D: TRBD1
size: once
V: TRBV12-5
DNA: TGTGCTAGTGGCACAGGACAGGGGATCTTTAGCAATCAGCCCCAGCATTTT
CDR3: CASGTGQGIFSNQPQHF

J: TRBJ1-4
D: .
size: .
V: TRBV25-1
DNA: TGTGCCAGCAGTGCTGAAGAAAAACTGTTTTTT
CDR3: CASSAEEKLFF

J: TRBJ1-5
D: .
size: .
V: TRBV2
DNA: TGTGCCAGCAGTAACAGGGTTTTGCAGCCCCAGCATTTT
CDR3: CASSNRVLQPQHF

J: TRBJ2-7
D: TRBD1
size: .
V: TRBV19
DNA: TGTGCCAGTTCCCGATCAGGGGGTTCCCTTTACGAGCAGTACTTC
CDR3: CASSRSGGSLYEQYF

J: TRBJ2-3
D: .
size: once
V: TRBV27
DNA: TGTGCCAGCAGTTTCAGGCGGACGGGACTGTCTAACGCAGATACGCAGTATTTT
CDR3: CASSFRRTGLSNADTQYF

J: TRBJ1-2
D: .
size: few
V: TRBV6-4
DNA: TGTGCCAGCAGTGACTCACGGGACACCTATGGCTACACCTTC
CDR3: CASSDSRDTYGYTF

J: TRBJ1-1
D: .
size: .
V: TRBV6-1
DNA: TGTGCCAGCCTTACAGGTGGGCGGACCACTGAAGCTTTCTTT
CDR3: CASLTGGRTTEAFF

J: TRBJ2-2
D: .
size: .
V: TRBV19
DNA: TGTGCCAGTAGCGGAACAGGGACCGGGGAGCTGTTTTTT
CDR3: CASSGTGTGELFF

J: TRBJ1-6
D: TRBD1
size: .
V: TRBV7-8
DNA: TGTGCCAGCAGCCGCAGGGGGAATAATTCACCCCTCCACTTT
CDR3: CASSRRGNNSPLHF

J: TRBJ2-7
D: .
size: .
V: TRBV6-1
DNA: TGTGCCAGCAGTCGGGAATACGGCACCTACGAGCAGTACTTC
CDR3: CASSREYGTYEQYF

J: TRBJ1-5
D: .
size: .
V: TRBV18
DNA: TGTGCCAGCTCACCACCAGGGGTGCGCAATCAGCCCCAGCATTTT
CDR3: CASSPPGVRNQPQHF

J: TRBJ1-5
D: .
size: .
V: TRBV19
DNA: TGTGCCAGTAGCATAGTTCTCTTAGGGGCAAATCAGCCCCAGCATTTT
CDR3: CASSIVLLGANQPQHF

J: TRBJ1-5
D: .
size: .
V: TRBV19
DNA: TGTGCCAGCAGGGAAAGCAATCAGCCCCAGCATTTT
CDR3: CASRESNQPQHF

J: TRBJ2-2
D: .
size: .
V: TRBV7-9
DNA: TGTGCCAGCAGCTTAGCCCCGTCGGGGGAGCTGTTTTTT
CDR3: CASSLAPSGELFF

J: TRBJ1-1
D: .
size: .
V: TRBV4-2
DNA: TGTGCCAGCACCCTTTCCTCCATACAAGTGGGGACTGAAGCTTTCTTT
CDR3: CASTLSSIQVGTEAFF

J: TRBJ2-7
D: TRBD1
size: .
V: TRBV27
DNA: TGTGCCAGCAGTGGACAGGGGATTCCCTACGAGCAGTACTTC
CDR3: CASSGQGIPYEQYF

J: TRBJ1-5
D: .
size: .
V: TRBV5-1
DNA: TGCGCCAGCAGGCCGACAGCGTCTAGCAATCAGCCCCAGCATTTT
CDR3: CASRPTASSNQPQHF

J: TRBJ1-2
D: .
size: .
V: TRBV9
DNA: TGTGCCAGCAGCGTAACAGGATCCGGAGACTATGGCTACACCTTC
CDR3: CASSVTGSGDYGYTF

J: TRBJ1-1
D: .
size: few
V: TRBV2
DNA: TGTGCCAGCCAAGGAGGGAGGGGGAACACTGAAGCTTTCTTT
CDR3: CASQGGRGNTEAFF